This is a list of T cell receptor beta chains from one sample in a study of blood T cell repertoires in COVID-19. The table came from immunoSEQ multiplex PCR; TCRdb's copy has only in-frame clones and leaves some out. The sample lists over 50,000 clones; approximately 84% were seen once. The sequenced material came from peripheral blood. The receptors originated from a human donor in a cohort sampled during active COVID-19. The CDR3 runs from the conserved cysteine through the conserved F or W. D genes are given only for firm matches. Expanded clones get a size class; other rows say once, few or many, or leave the size out.

J gene: TRBJ2-7; V gene: TRBV27; D gene: -; clone size: -; CDR3 DNA: TGTGCCAGCAGTTTAGTAGGAGCCTACGAGCAGTACTTC; CDR3 protein: CASSLVGAYEQYF
J gene: TRBJ1-4; V gene: TRBV10-3; D gene: TRBD1; clone size: -; CDR3 DNA: TGTGCCATCAGTGATAGACAGGGGGCTGATGAAAAACTGTTTTTT; CDR3 protein: CAISDRQGADEKLFF
J gene: TRBJ2-7; V gene: TRBV5-8; D gene: -; clone size: few; CDR3 DNA: TGTGCCAGCAGCCTTGGCCCACCCTACGAGCAGTACTTC; CDR3 protein: CASSLGPPYEQYF
J gene: TRBJ2-7; V gene: TRBV30; D gene: -; clone size: once; CDR3 DNA: TGTGCCTGGAGTCCCAACAGTTTCACCTACGAGCAGTACTTC; CDR3 protein: CAWSPNSFTYEQYF
J gene: TRBJ1-5; V gene: TRBV28; D gene: TRBD1; clone size: few; CDR3 DNA: TGTGCCAGCAGGACAGGGGGTCAGCCCCAGCATTTT; CDR3 protein: CASRTGGQPQHF
J gene: TRBJ1-2; V gene: TRBV12-2; D gene: -; clone size: few; CDR3 DNA: TGTGCAAGTCGCTTAGTAACAGGTTGTGGCTACACCTTC; CDR3 protein: CASRLVTGCGYTF
J gene: TRBJ2-7; V gene: TRBV18; D gene: TRBD2; clone size: -; CDR3 DNA: TGTGCCAGCTCATCGGGACTAGCGGGAGCTAGGTCCTACGAGCAGTACTTC; CDR3 protein: CASSSGLAGARSYEQYF
J gene: TRBJ1-4; V gene: TRBV12-3/TRBV12-4; D gene: -; clone size: -; CDR3 DNA: TGTGCCAGCAGTTTATCGGGTGGGGAAAAACTGTTTTTT; CDR3 protein: CASSLSGGEKLFF
J gene: TRBJ2-7; V gene: TRBV19; D gene: -; clone size: -; CDR3 DNA: TGTGCCAGTAGTCGTGGTGTGGGCTCGAGGGGGTATTCCTACGAGCAGTACTTC; CDR3 protein: CASSRGVGSRGYSYEQYF
J gene: TRBJ2-5; V gene: TRBV7-9; D gene: TRBD2; clone size: -; CDR3 DNA: TGTGCCAGCAGCCCAATTCGGCGGGGCGGGAGCGAGACCCAGTACTTC; CDR3 protein: CASSPIRRGGSETQYF
J gene: TRBJ2-3; V gene: TRBV7-6; D gene: -; clone size: -; CDR3 DNA: TGTGCCAGCAGCTTAGTGGAGAGCACAGATACGCAGTATTTT; CDR3 protein: CASSLVESTDTQYF
J gene: TRBJ2-7; V gene: TRBV28; D gene: TRBD1; clone size: -; CDR3 DNA: TGTGCCAGCAGGTTGACAGGGGCTAGCTCCTACGAGCAGTACTTC; CDR3 protein: CASRLTGASSYEQYF
J gene: TRBJ1-1; V gene: TRBV5-1; D gene: -; clone size: -; CDR3 DNA: TGCGCCAGCAGCTTGGAGGGGGTTACTGAAGCTTTCTTT; CDR3 protein: CASSLEGVTEAFF
J gene: TRBJ2-2; V gene: TRBV7-3; D gene: TRBD2; clone size: -; CDR3 DNA: TGTGCCAGCAGCCCGGGACTAGCGGGAGGGAGTGGAACCGGGGAGCTGTTTTTT; CDR3 protein: CASSPGLAGGSGTGELFF
J gene: TRBJ1-4; V gene: TRBV6-8; D gene: TRBD1; clone size: -; CDR3 DNA: TGTGCCAGCACCGTAGACAGGGCAACTAATGAAAAACTGTTTTTT; CDR3 protein: CASTVDRATNEKLFF
J gene: TRBJ1-5; V gene: TRBV10-2; D gene: -; clone size: few; CDR3 DNA: TGCGCCAGCAGTGGCGGGGGGAATCAGCCCCAGCATTTT; CDR3 protein: CASSGGGNQPQHF
J gene: TRBJ1-4; V gene: TRBV28; D gene: -; clone size: -; CDR3 DNA: TGTGCCAGCAGGGAGGAGGGCTTTGTAAAAGGTGAAAAACTGTTTTTT; CDR3 protein: CASREEGFVKGEKLFF
J gene: TRBJ2-5; V gene: TRBV5-1; D gene: TRBD1; clone size: -; CDR3 DNA: TGCGCCAGCAGCCCGGACGGGACAGGGTACCTTAGGGAGACCCAGTACTTC; CDR3 protein: CASSPDGTGYLRETQYF
J gene: TRBJ1-2; V gene: TRBV27; D gene: -; clone size: -; CDR3 DNA: TGTGCCAGCAGTTCGGGACACAACTATGGCTACACCTTC; CDR3 protein: CASSSGHNYGYTF
J gene: TRBJ1-4; V gene: TRBV20-1; D gene: -; clone size: -; CDR3 DNA: TGCAGTGCTAGTCGGGCAGGGCAGGAAAAACTGTTTTTT; CDR3 protein: CSASRAGQEKLFF
J gene: TRBJ2-3; V gene: TRBV29-1; D gene: -; clone size: -; CDR3 DNA: TGCAGCGTTAGTATCAGGGGCGATTTTGACACGCAGTATTTT; CDR3 protein: CSVSIRGDFDTQYF
J gene: TRBJ2-7; V gene: TRBV27; D gene: -; clone size: once; CDR3 DNA: TGTGCCAGCAGTTTATTCGGCGAGCAGTACTTC; CDR3 protein: CASSLFGEQYF
J gene: TRBJ2-7; V gene: TRBV27; D gene: -; clone size: -; CDR3 DNA: TGTGCCAGCAGTTACAGGGATTCCTACGAGCAGTACTTC; CDR3 protein: CASSYRDSYEQYF
J gene: TRBJ2-5; V gene: TRBV27; D gene: TRBD2; clone size: -; CDR3 DNA: TGTGCCAGCAGTTTAACCCTAGCGGGAGGGCCTGGTTTCACGGGGGTGACCCAGTACTTC; CDR3 protein: CASSLTLAGGPGFTGVTQYF
J gene: TRBJ2-7; V gene: TRBV15; D gene: -; clone size: -; CDR3 DNA: TGTGCCACCAGCGGGGGGTGGGGGAGTAACTCCTACGAGCAGTACTTC; CDR3 protein: CATSGGWGSNSYEQYF
J gene: TRBJ1-3; V gene: TRBV19; D gene: -; clone size: -; CDR3 DNA: TGTGCCAGTAGTATAGAGGGCAGCAGTGGAAACACCATATATTTT; CDR3 protein: CASSIEGSSGNTIYF
J gene: TRBJ2-6; V gene: TRBV5-1; D gene: -; clone size: once; CDR3 DNA: TGCGCCAGCACAGGTCCTGGGGCCAACGTCCTGACTTTC; CDR3 protein: CASTGPGANVLTF
J gene: TRBJ1-1; V gene: TRBV2; D gene: TRBD1; clone size: once; CDR3 DNA: TGTGCCAGCAGCCGACAGGGGTTCACGAACACTGAAGCTTTCTTT; CDR3 protein: CASSRQGFTNTEAFF
J gene: TRBJ1-6; V gene: TRBV5-3; D gene: -; clone size: -; CDR3 DNA: TGTGCCAGAAGCCCCGGACGGGGTAATTCACCCCTCCACTTT; CDR3 protein: CARSPGRGNSPLHF
J gene: TRBJ2-1; V gene: TRBV18; D gene: -; clone size: -; CDR3 DNA: TGTGCCAGCTCACCAATATCGGGTGGGAATGAGCAGTTCTTC; CDR3 protein: CASSPISGGNEQFF
J gene: TRBJ2-7; V gene: TRBV2; D gene: -; clone size: -; CDR3 DNA: TGTGCCAGCAGTCACGTCAGGGCCTACGAGCAGTACTTC; CDR3 protein: CASSHVRAYEQYF
J gene: TRBJ2-7; V gene: TRBV7-8; D gene: -; clone size: -; CDR3 DNA: TGTGCCAGCAGCTTAGCCGGGACAATGAAGTACGAGCAGTACTTC; CDR3 protein: CASSLAGTMKYEQYF